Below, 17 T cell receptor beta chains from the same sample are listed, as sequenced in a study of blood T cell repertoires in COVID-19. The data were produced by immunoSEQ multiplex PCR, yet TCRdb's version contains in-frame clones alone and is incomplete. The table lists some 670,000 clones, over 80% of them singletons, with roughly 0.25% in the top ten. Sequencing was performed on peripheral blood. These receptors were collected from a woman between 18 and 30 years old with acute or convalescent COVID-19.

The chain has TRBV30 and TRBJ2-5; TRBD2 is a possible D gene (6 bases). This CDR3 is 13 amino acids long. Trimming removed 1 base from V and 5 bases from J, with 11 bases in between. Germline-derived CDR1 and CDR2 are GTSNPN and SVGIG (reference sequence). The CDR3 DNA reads TGTGCCTGGAGTGGGGGGGTTTGGGAGACCCAGTACTTC. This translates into CAWSGGVWETQYF.

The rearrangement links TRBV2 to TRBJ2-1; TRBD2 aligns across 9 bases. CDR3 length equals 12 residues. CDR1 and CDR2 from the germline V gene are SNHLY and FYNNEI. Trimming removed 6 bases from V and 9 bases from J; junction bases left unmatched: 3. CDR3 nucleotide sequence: TGTGCCAGCAGGCTAGCGGGGAGTGAGCAGTTCTTC. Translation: CASRLAGSEQFF.

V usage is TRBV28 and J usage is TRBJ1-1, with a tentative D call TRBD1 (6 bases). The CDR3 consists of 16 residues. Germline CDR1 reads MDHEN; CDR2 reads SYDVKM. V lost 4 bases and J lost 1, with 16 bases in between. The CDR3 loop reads CASSSLGGAANTEAFF. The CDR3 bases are TGTGCCAGCAGTTCCCTAGGGGGGGCCGCGAACACTGAAGCTTTCTTT.

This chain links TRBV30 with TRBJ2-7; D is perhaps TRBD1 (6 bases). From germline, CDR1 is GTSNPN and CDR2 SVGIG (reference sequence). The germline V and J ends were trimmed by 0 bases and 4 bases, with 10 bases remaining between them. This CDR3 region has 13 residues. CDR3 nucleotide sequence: TGTGCCTGGAGTGTGGGGGCAGGGTACGAGCAGTACTTC. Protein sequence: CAWSVGAGYEQYF.

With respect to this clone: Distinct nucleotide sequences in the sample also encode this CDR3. This chain's CDR3 is CASSLDRNTEAFF. CDR3 DNA sequence: TGTGCCAGTAGCCTTGACAGGAACACTGAAGCTTTCTTT. This chain joins TRBV19 and TRBJ1-1; tentative D call: TRBD1 (5 bases). CDR1 and CDR2 from the germline V gene are LNHDA and SQIVND (reference sequence). The CDR3 is 13 residues long. The V and J ends lost 6 bases and 1 base respectively, with 9 bases between them.

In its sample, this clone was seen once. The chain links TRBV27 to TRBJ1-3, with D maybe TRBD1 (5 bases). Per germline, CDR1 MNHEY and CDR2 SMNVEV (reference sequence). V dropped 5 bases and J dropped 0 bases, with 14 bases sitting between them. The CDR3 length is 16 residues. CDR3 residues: CASSPDRQSSGNTIYF. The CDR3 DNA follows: TGTGCCAGCAGTCCGGACCGACAGAGCTCTGGAAACACCATATATTTT.

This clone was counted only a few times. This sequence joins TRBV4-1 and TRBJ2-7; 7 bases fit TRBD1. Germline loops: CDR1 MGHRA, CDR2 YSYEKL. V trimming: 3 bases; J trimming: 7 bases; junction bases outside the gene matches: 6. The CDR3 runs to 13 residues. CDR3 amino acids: CASSHDVDREQYF. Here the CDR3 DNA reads TGCGCCAGCAGCCACGACGTGGACAGGGAGCAGTACTTC.

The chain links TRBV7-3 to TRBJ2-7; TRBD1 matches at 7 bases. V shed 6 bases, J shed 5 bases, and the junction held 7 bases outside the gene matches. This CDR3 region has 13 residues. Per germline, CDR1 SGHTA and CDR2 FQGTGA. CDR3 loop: CASSVTGVDEQYF. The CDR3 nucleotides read TGTGCCAGCAGTGTAACAGGGGTCGACGAGCAGTACTTC.

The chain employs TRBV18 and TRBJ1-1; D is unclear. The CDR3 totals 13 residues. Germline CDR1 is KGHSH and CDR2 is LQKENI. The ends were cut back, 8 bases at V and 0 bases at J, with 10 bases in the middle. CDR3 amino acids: CASRSGVNTEAFF. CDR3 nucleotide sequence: TGTGCCAGCCGATCGGGTGTGAACACTGAAGCTTTCTTT.

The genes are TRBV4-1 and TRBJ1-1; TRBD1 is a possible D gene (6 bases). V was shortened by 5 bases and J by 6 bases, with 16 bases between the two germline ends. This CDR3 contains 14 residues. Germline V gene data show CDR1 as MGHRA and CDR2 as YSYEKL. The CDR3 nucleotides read TGCGCCAGCAGCAAGGGGGACGGGACGCCTGAAGCTTTCTTT. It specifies CASSKGDGTPEAFF.

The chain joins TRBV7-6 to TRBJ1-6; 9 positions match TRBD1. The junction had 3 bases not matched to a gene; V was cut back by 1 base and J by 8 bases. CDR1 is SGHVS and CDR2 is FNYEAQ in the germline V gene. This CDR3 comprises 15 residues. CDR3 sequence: CASSLVRQGDSPLHF. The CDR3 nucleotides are TGTGCCAGCAGCTTAGTCCGACAGGGGGATTCACCCCTCCACTTT.

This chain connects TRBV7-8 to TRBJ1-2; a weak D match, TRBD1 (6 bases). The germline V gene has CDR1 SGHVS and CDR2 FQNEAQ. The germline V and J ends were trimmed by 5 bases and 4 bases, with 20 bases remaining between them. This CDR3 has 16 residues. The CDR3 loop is CASSPLRIGQFYGYTF. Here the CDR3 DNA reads TGTGCCAGCAGCCCCCTAAGGATCGGACAGTTCTATGGCTACACCTTC.

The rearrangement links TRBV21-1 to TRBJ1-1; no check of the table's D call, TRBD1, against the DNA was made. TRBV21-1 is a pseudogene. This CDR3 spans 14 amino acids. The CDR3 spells CASSPDRMNTEAFF. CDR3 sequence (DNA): TGTGCCAGCAGCCCCGACAGGATGAACACTGAAGCTTTCTTT.

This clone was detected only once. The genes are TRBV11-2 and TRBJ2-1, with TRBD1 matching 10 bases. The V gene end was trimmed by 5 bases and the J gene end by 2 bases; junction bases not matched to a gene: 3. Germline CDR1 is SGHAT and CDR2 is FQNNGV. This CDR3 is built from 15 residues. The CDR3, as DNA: TGTGCCAGCAGCCAAGGACAGGGGGCCTACAATGAGCAGTTCTTC. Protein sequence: CASSQGQGAYNEQFF.

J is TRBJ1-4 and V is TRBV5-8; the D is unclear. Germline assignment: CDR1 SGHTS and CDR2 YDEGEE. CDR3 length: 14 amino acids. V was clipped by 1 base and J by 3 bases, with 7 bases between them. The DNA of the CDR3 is TGTGCCAGCAGCTTGCGAGTAGCTAATGAAAAACTGTTTTTT. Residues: CASSLRVANEKLFF.

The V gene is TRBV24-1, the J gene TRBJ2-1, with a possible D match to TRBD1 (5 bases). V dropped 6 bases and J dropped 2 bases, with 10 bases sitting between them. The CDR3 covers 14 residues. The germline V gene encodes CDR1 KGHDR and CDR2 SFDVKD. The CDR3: CATSRAGTYNEQFF. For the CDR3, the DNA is TGTGCCACCAGTAGAGCAGGGACCTACAATGAGCAGTTCTTC.

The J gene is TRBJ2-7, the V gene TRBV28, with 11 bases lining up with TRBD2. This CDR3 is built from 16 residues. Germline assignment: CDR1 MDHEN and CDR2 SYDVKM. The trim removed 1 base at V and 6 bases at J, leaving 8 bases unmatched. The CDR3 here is CASSLFRLAGGFEQYF. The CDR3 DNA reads TGTGCCAGCAGTTTATTCCGTCTAGCGGGGGGCTTCGAGCAGTACTTC.